This T cell receptor (beta chain) was found in a study of cytomegalovirus exposure and HLA in healthy donors (dated by TCRdb to 2015 to 2018). About the full investigation: According to an earlier analysis of a few hundred of the donors, 200 million or so T cells yielded 100 million or so unique TCR beta sequences and more than 250 Gb of sequence data. A later analysis re-analyzed previously published TCR beta repertoires from approximately 700 donors and added high-resolution HLA genotyping to study TCR occurrence patterns. Among about 370 genotyped donors of the cohort, an average of roughly 230,000 unique TCR beta nucleotide sequences was sequenced per donor, of which 15% to 20% were non-productive. Typing coverage varied by locus: roughly 620-640 donors for A, B, C, DRB1 and DQB1; about 520 for DQA1; about 570 for DPA1; approximately 470 for DPB1. The study aimed to test whether signatures of past pathogen exposure could be identified by cataloging public T cell receptors. An early release covering roughly 640 HLA-typed donors comprised 300 to 350 gigabases of sequencing data and roughly 86 million unique TCR sequences. Besides the first cohort of roughly 640 subjects, a separate validation cohort made up of roughly 120 different subjects was used. The T cell repertoires of around 670 subjects were profiled by immunosequencing and related to cytomegalovirus serostatus. An earlier analysis of 587 of the donors used high-throughput TCR beta sequencing to judge whether each TCR beta V gene segment behaved as functional or pseudogenic. Several DR-DQ haplotypes were treated as single units for association and clustering because of strong linkage in the cohort. Every repertoire in the discovery cohort had been generated on one and the same sequencing platform. The study combined high-throughput TCR immunosequencing, statistical association of individual TCRs with disease status, and machine learning to predict cytomegalovirus infection status. HLA typing covered class I and class II loci at four-digit resolution. Rather than drawing on any new phenotypic data, the later analysis identified candidate immune exposures from TCR beta sequences and the way those sequences occurred across donors. Genome-wide SNP genotypes for about three fifths of the roughly 670 donors were used in a later genetic analysis, which treated that subset as a discovery cohort. The genetic ancestry cluster associated with self-reported Caucasian donors included roughly 84% of the approximately 400 genotyped donors. Donor age, sex, ethnicity and CMV serostatus were compiled alongside the repertoire data.

Trimmed from V: 8 bases; trimmed from J: 1 base; junction bases lacking a gene match: 8. For CDR1 and CDR2, the germline V gene lists SGHAT and FQNNGV. Spanning cysteine to phenylalanine, the CDR3 consists of 16 amino acids. The kept DNA is CDR3 alone, 48 bases in frame from the first base. Study-wide findings and limitations: Several of the top co-occurrence clusters appeared to be linked to parvovirus B19, influenza, CMV and Epstein-Barr virus, according to a later analysis. In a later analysis, most CMV-associated TCR beta chains were found to appear HLA-restricted, with HLA associations seemingly driven largely by CMV exposure. In vitro tests confirmed that three of the cytomegalovirus-associated TCR beta chains recognize cytomegalovirus antigens. Linkage disequilibrium might explain the correlated functional status among segregating V segments, but an unknown experimental factor could not be excluded. When HLA alleles, especially DR and DQ, strongly co-occurred, TCR associations were difficult to assign to individual alleles. V-gene and J-gene trimming of TCR beta chains was associated with a missense DCLRE1C variant in a later genetic analysis, and the association was replicated in an independent cohort. Cytomegalovirus status was reported to be diagnosed by the classifier with high specificity and sensitivity in both the original and validation cohorts. The cohort was sequenced for TCR beta chains only, and without alpha or paired-chain data the features that could be detected were limited. Specific HLA alleles were associated with 16,951 TCR beta sequences at a false discovery rate of 0.05 in a later analysis. The study listed 150 to 200 TCR beta chains as associated with cytomegalovirus. According to the authors, the approach could potentially be generalized to other disease states and immunological phenotypes. A further reported finding was that TCR beta sequences accurately predicted the HLA-A and HLA-B alleles for most subjects in the first cohort. Across donors, most TCR sequences were observed very rarely, whereas some public TCRs were present in many individuals. In a later genetic analysis, fewer N-insertions in productive TCRs were reported among donors in an Asian-associated ancestry cluster than the roughly 700-donor mean. The earlier analysis of some 540 of the donors excluded 15 to 20 rarely observed V segments, including chromosome 9 orphons, because counts were too low. In a later analysis, TCR association rates were found to vary across HLA loci, with the most associated TCRs seen for DRB1 alleles and the fewest for HLA-C alleles. Sequencing depth was assumed to be roughly uniform across donors in the presence/absence analyses, though that assumption may not hold. In an earlier analysis of roughly 560 of the donors, most TCR beta V segments were observed in productive rearrangements about 90% or about 30% of the time, broadly matching IMGT annotations. The 87-base-pair reads could not distinguish some IMGT-functional V segments, including TRBV6-2 and TRBV6-3, so those segments were excluded. A cluster of highly shared sequence variants was judged likely to represent a technical artifact of the sequencing pipeline. CMV serostatus was the only immune exposure information available for the cohort. Compared with equally common non-associated chains, HLA-associated TCR beta chains in a later analysis were more clonally expanded and had lower generation probabilities. Because HLA typing was unavailable for some donors at each locus, only the typed subset was used in association tests.

The method behind the library was the immunoSEQ multiplex PCR assay. For the multiplex PCR, a mixture combining 60 forward primers for TCR Vbeta segments and 13 reverse primers for TCR Jbeta segments was used. A multiplex PCR assay on genomic DNA amplified the CDR3 region of rearranged TCR beta genes. Amplified TCR beta libraries were sequenced as 87-base-pair reads on the Illumina HiSeq System. For the original study's pipeline: Across the 500 to 750 repertoires, a later analysis counted 80 million or so unique TCR beta chains, some 11 million of which were shared by at least two donors. A nearest-neighbor algorithm error-corrected the raw reads and collapsed the reads into unique sequences, merging closely related sequences to remove PCR and sequencing errors. V, D and J gene segments were assigned by aligning CDR3 sequences to IMGT reference sequences. Each retained sequence needed at least a six-nucleotide match to both a V gene segment and a J gene segment. Rearrangements were classified as productive when the CDR3 lacked stop codons and remained in frame with V and J, and all other rearrangements were classified as non-productive. Following IMGT convention, CDR3 was defined as the stretch from the second conserved V-encoded cysteine to the conserved J-encoded phenylalanine. In an earlier analysis of approximately 590 of the donors, sequences lacking an unambiguous match to a single V gene segment were excluded. In an earlier analysis of 450 to 700 of the donors, V segments were called functional above 56.7% productive rearrangements and were called segregating when the between-donor standard deviation exceeded 5%. A statistical classification framework was developed to diagnose cytomegalovirus status using the catalog of TCR beta chain sequences. V and J gene assignment, in a later analysis, came from comparing TCR nucleotide sequences with IMGT/GENE-DB human TR gene sequences. In a later analysis, CDR3 sequences and most-parsimonious VDJ recombination scenarios were assigned using the TCRdist pipeline. In a later analysis, each TCR beta chain was defined by its CDR3 amino acid sequence together with its V-gene family, and reads lacking a unique V-gene family were excluded. A later analysis removed 592 highly shared, low-generation-probability nucleotide sequences to deal with suspected cross-contamination and a sequencing artifact. A later analysis calculated a clonal expansion index for each public chain from normalized within-repertoire ranks of inferred template counts. A later analysis computed generation probabilities with a VDJ recombination model fitted to out-of-frame rearrangements, and checked the results against IGoR. In a later analysis, TCR-TCR, TCR-HLA and TCR-CMV co-occurrence was scored with hypergeometric tests, and a repertoire-size bias correction was applied to TCR pairs. False discovery rates were estimated in a later analysis by permuting HLA or CMV assignments 20 times. A later analysis grouped co-occurring TCRs with DBSCAN, adding TCRdist sequence similarity when clustering within HLA-allele-positive subsets. Repertoires with fewer than 30,000 or more than 120,000 public chains, plus five repertoires with anomalous nucleotide sharing, were excluded from co-occurrence clustering. This is the immuneACCESS table as TCRdb keeps it, with only in-frame sequences that have V and J called. A part of the clones is gone; compared with another copy, unresolved V genes explain less than half, and the rest is unexplained. V and J calls and clone size come straight from that table; D and trimming were deduced from the DNA. This sample lists more than 95,000 clones; roughly 12% were detected once. The ten biggest clones cover 16% of the sample.

As regards this clone: There is no known antigen for this receptor. Base-call qualities are not available, and no considerably larger clone is one nucleotide away.

The cohort comprised 550 to 700 healthy bone marrow donors. At the time of sampling, all cohort members were nominally healthy, though unrecorded immune exposures were likely present. The donor was CMV seropositive and belonged to the group of a few hundred seropositive cohort members. Each donor provided a peripheral blood sample, and peripheral blood mononuclear cells were used for TCR beta sequencing. The Qiagen DNeasy Blood Extraction Kit was used to extract genomic DNA from the blood cell samples. The receptor chain draws on TRBV11-2 and TRBJ1-1; 12 nucleotides in the junction match TRBD1. The specimen sequenced was PBMCs. The clonotype was recovered from a man aged 40-49 years in good health and CMV-seropositive. The CDR3 has the sequence CASRPTGQGANTEAFF. The DNA sequence is as follows: TGTGCCAGCCGACCCACGGGACAGGGGGCGAACACTGAAGCTTTCTTT.